This TCR beta chain comes out of a study of OX40 agonist ivuxolimab in advanced cancers. A note on the overall study: Ivuxolimab, which targeted the costimulatory receptor OX40 (CD134), was an agonistic, fully human IgG2 monoclonal antibody. Intravenous ivuxolimab was administered to patients every 2 weeks at six dose levels: 0.01, 0.1, 0.3, 1.5, 3 and 10 mg/kg. Of the roughly 50 dose-escalation patients, hepatocellular carcinoma was present in 19, melanoma in some 15, renal cell carcinoma in 9 and head and neck cancer in 9. The dose-escalation cohort was roughly 87% male with a mean age of about 58 years, ranging from 23 to 79. Patients were allowed to have had prior anti-PD-1, anti-PD-L1 or anti-CTLA-4 therapy, and around 40% of the dose-escalation patients had previously received checkpoint inhibitors. Partial responses occurred in three dose-escalation patients: two with cutaneous melanoma and one with hepatocellular carcinoma. Peripheral TCRbeta sequencing aimed to test whether ivuxolimab altered TCR sequence diversity and caused clonal T-cell expansion. The paper reports the monotherapy dose-escalation portion (N of about 47 patients) of the phase I ivuxolimab trial. Overall study outcomes, separate from this receptor: On average, CD8+ T cells showed more expanded clones than CD4+ T cells after ivuxolimab. At doses of 0.1 to 3.0 mg/kg, clonal expansion of both CD4+ and CD8+ blood T cells was observed from baseline to week 6. The antigen specificity of the peripheral T cells that underwent clonal expansion was not determined. Partial responders in the 0.1-3.0 mg/kg groups had among the lowest normalized peripheral clonal expansion, especially among CD8+ T cells. Low levels of normalized T-cell clonal expansion were also seen in some nonresponding patients.

The trial excluded patients who had a history of autoimmune disease or were on systemic immunosuppression. Peripheral blood for TCR sequencing was drawn from every dose cohort at baseline, at cycle 4 day 1 and at cycle 7 day 1. The samples were drawn from a first-in-human, open-label, multicenter phase I dose-escalation trial of ivuxolimab. Adults with locally advanced or metastatic melanoma, renal cell carcinoma, hepatocellular carcinoma or head and neck squamous cell carcinoma were enrolled in the trial. CD4+ and CD8+ T cells were sorted separately from peripheral blood before TCR sequencing. Concerning this clone itself: No cognate antigen has been identified for it. It has no much larger one-base neighbor in the sample; base qualities were not kept.

To sequence the TCRbeta CDR3 region, genomic DNA was isolated from the sorted cells. The immunoSEQ Assay was used to sequence the TCRbeta CDR3 regions. Drawn from immuneACCESS, this table holds only the in-frame rearrangements with V and J called that TCRdb kept. Clones are partly lost; checked studies trace under half to an unresolved V gene and leave the rest unexplained. The sample includes some 70,000 clones, with 86% observed a single time. The ten most abundant clones make up roughly 2% of the sample. As encoded in the germline V gene (reference sequence), CDR1 is LNHDA while CDR2 is SQIVND. V is reduced by 4 bases and J by 7 bases, leaving a spacing of 11 bases between them. The CDR3 starts with the cysteine, ends with the phenylalanine, and has 13 residues. The kept DNA is CDR3 alone, 39 bases in frame from the first base.

Specimen: CD4+ or CD8+ T cells sorted from blood, collected in a trial of the OX40 agonist ivuxolimab. The receptor chain draws on TRBV19 and TRBJ1-5; the D gene is not confidently resolved. The receptor's source is an adult with an advanced solid tumor such as melanoma, head and neck, liver or kidney cancer. For the CDR3, the sequence is CASSNGVLQPQHF. The nucleotide sequence reads TGTGCCAGTAGTAATGGGGTTCTCCAGCCCCAGCATTTT.